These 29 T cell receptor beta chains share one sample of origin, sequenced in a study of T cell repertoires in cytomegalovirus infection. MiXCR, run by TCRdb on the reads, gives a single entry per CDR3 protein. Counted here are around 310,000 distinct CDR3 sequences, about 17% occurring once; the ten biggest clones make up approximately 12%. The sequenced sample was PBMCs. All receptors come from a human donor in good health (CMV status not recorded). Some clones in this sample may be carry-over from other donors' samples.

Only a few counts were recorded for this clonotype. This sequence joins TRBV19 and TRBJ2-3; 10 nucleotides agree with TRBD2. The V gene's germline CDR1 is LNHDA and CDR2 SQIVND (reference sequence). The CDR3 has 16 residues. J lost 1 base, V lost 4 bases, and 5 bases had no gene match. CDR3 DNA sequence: TGTGCCAGTAGTACCGCTACTAGCGGGGGCACAGATACGCAGTATTTT. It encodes CASSTATSGGTDTQYF.

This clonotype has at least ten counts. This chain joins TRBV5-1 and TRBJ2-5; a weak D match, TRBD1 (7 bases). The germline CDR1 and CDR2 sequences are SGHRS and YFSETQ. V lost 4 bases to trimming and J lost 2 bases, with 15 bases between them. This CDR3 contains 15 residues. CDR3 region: CASSVTGTLQETQYF. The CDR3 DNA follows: TGCGCCAGCAGCGTGACAGGGACTCTACAAGAGACCCAGTACTTC.

CDR3: CSVDEGETGELFF. The CDR3 DNA reads as TGCAGCGTTGATGAGGGGGAGACCGGGGAGCTGTTTTTT. The rearrangement uses TRBV29-1 and TRBJ2-2; TRBD1 might be the D (6 bases). The V end lost 3 bases, the J end lost 5 bases, and 10 bases lay between the germline ends. The CDR3 extends over 13 amino acids. CDR1 is SQVTM, CDR2 ANQGSEA, per germline.

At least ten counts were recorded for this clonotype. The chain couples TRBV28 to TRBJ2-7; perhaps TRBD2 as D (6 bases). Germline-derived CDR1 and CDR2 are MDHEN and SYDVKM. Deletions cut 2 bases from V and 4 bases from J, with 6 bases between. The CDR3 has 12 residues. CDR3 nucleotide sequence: TGTGCCAGCAGTTTAGGGGGGTACGAGCAGTACTTC. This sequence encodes CASSLGGYEQYF. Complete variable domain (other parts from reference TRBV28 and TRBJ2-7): DVKVTQSSRYLVKRTGEKVFLECVQDMDHENMFWYRQDPGLGLRLIYFSYDVKMKEKGDIPEGYSVSREKKERFSLILESASTNQTSMYLCASSLGGYEQYFGPGTRLTVT.

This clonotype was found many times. CDR3: CASSLGLAGGQRFYNEQFF. Written as DNA, the CDR3 is TGTGCCAGCAGCTTGGGACTAGCGGGGGGCCAAAGATTTTACAATGAGCAGTTCTTC. The chain has TRBV5-4 and TRBJ2-1; TRBD2 agrees at 13 bases. With V trimmed by 0 bases and J by 4 bases, 10 bases remained unmatched. The CDR3 totals 19 residues. Germline V gene lookup returns CDR1 SGHNT and CDR2 YYREEE (reference sequence).

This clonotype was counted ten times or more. The CDR3 loop reads CASSPRDGQETQYF. CDR3 nucleotide sequence: TGTGCCAGCAGTCCCCGGGACGGACAAGAGACCCAGTACTTC. The V gene is TRBV12-3 or TRBV12-4, the J gene TRBJ2-5; either TRBD1 or TRBD2 may fit D (5 bases each). The CDR3 covers 14 residues. Trimming pared 5 bases from V and 2 bases from J, leaving 12 bases between.

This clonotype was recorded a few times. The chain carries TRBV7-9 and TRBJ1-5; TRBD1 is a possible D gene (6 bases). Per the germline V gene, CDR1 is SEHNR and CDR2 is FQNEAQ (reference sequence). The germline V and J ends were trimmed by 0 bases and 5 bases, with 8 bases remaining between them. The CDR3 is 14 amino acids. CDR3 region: CASSLADSYQPQHF. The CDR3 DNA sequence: TGTGCCAGCAGCTTAGCGGACAGCTATCAGCCCCAGCATTTT. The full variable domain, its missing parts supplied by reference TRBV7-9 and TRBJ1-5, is DTGVSQNPRHKITKRGQNVTFRCDPISEHNRLYWYRQTLGQGPEFLTYFQNEAQLEKSRLLSDRFSAERPKGSFSTLEIQRTEQGDSAMYLCASSLADSYQPQHFGDGTRLSIL.

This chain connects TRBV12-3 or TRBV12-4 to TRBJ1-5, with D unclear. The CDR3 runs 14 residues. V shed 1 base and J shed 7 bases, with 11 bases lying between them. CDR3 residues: CASSLVDIGQPQHF. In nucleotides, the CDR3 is TGTGCCAGCAGTTTAGTCGACATAGGGCAGCCCCAGCATTTT.

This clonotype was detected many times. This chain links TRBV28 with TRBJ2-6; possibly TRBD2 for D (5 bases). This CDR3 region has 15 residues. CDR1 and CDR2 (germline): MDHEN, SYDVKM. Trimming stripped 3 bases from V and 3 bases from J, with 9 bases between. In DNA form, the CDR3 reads TGTGCCAGCAGTTTCGGGGTACTTGGGGCCAACGTCCTGACTTTC. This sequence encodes CASSFGVLGANVLTF.

The CDR3 spells CATSDRTDASEAFF. The CDR3 DNA follows: TGTGCCACCAGTGACCGAACTGACGCGTCTGAAGCTTTCTTT. The chain has TRBV24-1 and TRBJ1-1; D gene uncertain. V was shortened by 4 bases and J by 6 bases, with 14 bases between the two germline ends. Germline values: CDR1 KGHDR, CDR2 SFDVKD. The CDR3 covers 14 residues.

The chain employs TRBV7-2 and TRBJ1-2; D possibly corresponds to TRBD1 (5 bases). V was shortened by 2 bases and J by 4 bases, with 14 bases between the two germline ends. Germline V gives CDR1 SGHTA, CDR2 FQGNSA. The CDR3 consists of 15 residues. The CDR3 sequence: CASSLLSQGGYGYTF. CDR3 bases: TGTGCCAGCAGCTTACTTTCCCAGGGCGGCTATGGCTACACCTTC.

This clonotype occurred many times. CDR3 nucleotide sequence: TGTGCCAGCAGTTTGACAGATAATCAGCCCCAGCATTTT. Protein sequence: CASSLTDNQPQHF. The chain couples TRBV12-3 or TRBV12-4 to TRBJ1-5, with D maybe TRBD1 (5 bases). The CDR3 is 13 amino acids. V gave up 3 bases and J gave up 4 bases, with 7 bases separating them.

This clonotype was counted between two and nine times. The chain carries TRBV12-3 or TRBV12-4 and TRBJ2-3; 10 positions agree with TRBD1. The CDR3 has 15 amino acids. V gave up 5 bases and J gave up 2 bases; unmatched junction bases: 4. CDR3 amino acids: CASSRTGGPTDTQYF. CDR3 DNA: TGTGCCAGCAGTCGGACAGGGGGACCCACAGATACGCAGTATTTT.

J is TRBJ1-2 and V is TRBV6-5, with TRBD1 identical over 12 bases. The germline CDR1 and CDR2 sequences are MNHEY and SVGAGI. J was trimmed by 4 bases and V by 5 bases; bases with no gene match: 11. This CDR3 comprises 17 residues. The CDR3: CASSQWGQGARGYGYTF. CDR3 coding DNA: TGTGCCAGCAGTCAGTGGGGACAGGGGGCACGTGGCTATGGCTACACCTTC.

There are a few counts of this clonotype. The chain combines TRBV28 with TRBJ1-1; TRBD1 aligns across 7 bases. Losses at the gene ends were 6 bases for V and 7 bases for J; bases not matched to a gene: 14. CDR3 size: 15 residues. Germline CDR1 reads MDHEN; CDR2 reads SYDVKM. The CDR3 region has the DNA TGTGCCAGCAGATTTGCGACGTCCGACAGGGTTGAAGCTTTCTTT. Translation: CASRFATSDRVEAFF.

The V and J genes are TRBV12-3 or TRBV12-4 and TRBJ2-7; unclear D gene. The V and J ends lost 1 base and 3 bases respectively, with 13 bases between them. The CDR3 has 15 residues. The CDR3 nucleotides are TGTGCCAGCAGTTTAGGCCAGAGAAGGATCTACGAGCAGTACTTC. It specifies CASSLGQRRIYEQYF.

The CDR3 coding sequence is TGCGCCAGCAGCAGGGACAGAACCTACAATGAGCAGTTCTTC. Amino acids: CASSRDRTYNEQFF. The rearrangement uses TRBV5-1 and TRBJ2-1; 7 bases agree with TRBD1. Germline values: CDR1 SGHRS, CDR2 YFSETQ. Losses at the gene ends were 4 bases for V and 2 bases for J; bases not matched to a gene: 3. CDR3 length: 14 residues.

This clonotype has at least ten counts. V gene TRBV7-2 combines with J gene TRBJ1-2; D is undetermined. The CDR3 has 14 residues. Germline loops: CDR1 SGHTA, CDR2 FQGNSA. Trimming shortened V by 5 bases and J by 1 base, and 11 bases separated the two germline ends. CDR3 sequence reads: CASSVDGFNYGYTF. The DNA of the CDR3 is TGTGCCAGCAGCGTTGACGGATTTAACTATGGCTACACCTTC.

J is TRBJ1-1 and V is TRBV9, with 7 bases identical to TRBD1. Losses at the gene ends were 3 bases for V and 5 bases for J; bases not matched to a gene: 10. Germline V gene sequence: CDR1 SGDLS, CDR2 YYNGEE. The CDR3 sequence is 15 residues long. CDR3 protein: CASSAQTGSITEAFF. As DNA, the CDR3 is TGTGCCAGCAGCGCTCAGACAGGGTCTATAACTGAAGCTTTCTTT.

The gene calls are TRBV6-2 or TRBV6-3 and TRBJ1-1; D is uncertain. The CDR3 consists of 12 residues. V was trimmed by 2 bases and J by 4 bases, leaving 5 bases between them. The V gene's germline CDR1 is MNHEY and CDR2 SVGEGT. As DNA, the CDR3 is TGTGCCAGCAGTTACGAGGCCACTGAAGCTTTCTTT. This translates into CASSYEATEAFF.

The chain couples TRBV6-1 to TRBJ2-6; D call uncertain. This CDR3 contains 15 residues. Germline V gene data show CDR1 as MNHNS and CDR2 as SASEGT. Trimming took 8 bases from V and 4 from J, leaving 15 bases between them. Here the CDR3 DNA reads TGTGCCAGCGATAGGGTGGCATCGGGGGCCAACGTCCTGACTTTC. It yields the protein CASDRVASGANVLTF.

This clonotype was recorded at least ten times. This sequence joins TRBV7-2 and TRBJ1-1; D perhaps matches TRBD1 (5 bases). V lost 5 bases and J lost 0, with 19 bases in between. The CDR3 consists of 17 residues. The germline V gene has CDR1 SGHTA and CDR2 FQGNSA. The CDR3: CASSLLGDGALNTEAFF. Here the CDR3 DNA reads TGTGCCAGCAGCCTACTAGGGGACGGCGCTCTGAACACTGAAGCTTTCTTT.

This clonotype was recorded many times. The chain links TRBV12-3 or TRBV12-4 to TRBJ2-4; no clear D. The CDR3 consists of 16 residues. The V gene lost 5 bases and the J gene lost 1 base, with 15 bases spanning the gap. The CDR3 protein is CASSPYRPEAKNIQYF. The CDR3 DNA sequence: TGTGCCAGCAGTCCATACCGACCGGAGGCCAAAAACATTCAGTACTTC.

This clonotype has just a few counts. This chain's CDR3 is CASSQGTGTYGYTF. CDR3 DNA: TGCGCCAGCAGCCAAGGGACAGGGACCTATGGCTACACCTTC. V gene TRBV4-1 combines with J gene TRBJ1-2; 8 positions agree with TRBD1. Germline-derived CDR1 and CDR2 are MGHRA and YSYEKL. V lost 1 base to trimming and J lost 4 bases; unmatched junction nucleotides: 2. The CDR3 extends over 14 amino acids.

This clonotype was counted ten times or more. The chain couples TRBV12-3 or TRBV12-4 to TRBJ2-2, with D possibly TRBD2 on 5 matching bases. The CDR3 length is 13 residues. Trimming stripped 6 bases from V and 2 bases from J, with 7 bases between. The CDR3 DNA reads TGTGCCAGCAGGGACTCAAACACCGGGGAGCTGTTTTTT. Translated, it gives CASRDSNTGELFF.

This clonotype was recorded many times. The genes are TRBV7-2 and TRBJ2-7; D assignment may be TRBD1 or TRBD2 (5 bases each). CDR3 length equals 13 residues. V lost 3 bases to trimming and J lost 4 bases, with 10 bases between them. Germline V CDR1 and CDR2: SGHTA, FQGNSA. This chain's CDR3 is CASSFTRGYEQYF. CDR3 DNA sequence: TGTGCCAGCAGCTTCACTAGGGGTTACGAGCAGTACTTC.

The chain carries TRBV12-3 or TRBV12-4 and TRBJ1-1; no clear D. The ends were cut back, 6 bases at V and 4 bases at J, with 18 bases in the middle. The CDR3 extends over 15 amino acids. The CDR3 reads CASRFGSWAGTEAFF. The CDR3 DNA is TGTGCCAGCAGATTTGGGTCCTGGGCGGGCACTGAAGCTTTCTTT.

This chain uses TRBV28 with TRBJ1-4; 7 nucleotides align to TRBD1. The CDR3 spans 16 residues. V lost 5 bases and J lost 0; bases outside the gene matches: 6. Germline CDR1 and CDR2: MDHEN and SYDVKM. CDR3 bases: TGTGCCAGCAGTCTTCGGGACAGTACAACTAATGAAAAACTGTTTTTT. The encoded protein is CASSLRDSTTNEKLFF.

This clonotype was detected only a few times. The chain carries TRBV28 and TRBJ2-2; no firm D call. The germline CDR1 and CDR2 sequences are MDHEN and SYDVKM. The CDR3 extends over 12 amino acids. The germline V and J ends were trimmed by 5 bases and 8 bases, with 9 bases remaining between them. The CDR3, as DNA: TGTGCCAGCAGTCTCGTGGGAGGGGAGCTGTTTTTT. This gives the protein CASSLVGGELFF.